The source of this TCR beta chain is a study of cytomegalovirus exposure and HLA in healthy donors. Across the whole study: Falling in the Caucasian-associated ancestry cluster were about 80% of under 500 genotyped donors. General study results and limits: DRB1 showed the most TCR associations and HLA-C the fewest in a later analysis, as rates varied by HLA locus. In a later analysis, TCR beta V- and J-gene trimming was associated with a missense DCLRE1C variant. In an earlier analysis, most TCR beta V segments were productive about 87% or about 30% of the time.

With 60 Vbeta and 13 Jbeta primers, the PCR was carried out. Profiling relied on immunoSEQ multiplex PCR, and the TCRdb table lists in-frame clones only, not all of them. The repertoire holds under 200,000 clones, with about 80% as singletons. V gave up 2 bases and J gave up 9 bases; unmatched junction bases: 22. Germline-derived CDR1 and CDR2 are SNHLY and FYNNEI. The CDR3 sequence is 18 residues long. A remark on this clone: What it binds is unknown.

The rearrangement links TRBV2 to TRBJ2-7; 7 positions match TRBD2. Specimen: PBMCs. This sequence was found in a woman aged 45-60 years in good health and CMV-seropositive. CDR3 bases: TGTGCCAGCAGTGAATTAGGGAGTGGGGGGGTATACGAATGGGGGCAGTACTTC. This codes for CASSELGSGGVYEWGQYF.